The clone carrying this T cell receptor beta chain was counted between two and nine times. Its antigen is currently unknown. The record originates from a study of T cells in Graves' hyperthyroidism and ophthalmopathy. From RNA transcripts, TCR beta CDR3 regions were amplified. HTBI primers drove first-round RT-PCR of the TCR CDR3. Each CDR3 protein is one row after TCRdb ran MiXCR on the multiplex PCR reads. This sample has about 700,000 distinct CDR3 sequences, with around 15% found just once. Whole-study findings and limits: Ophthalmopathy was model-predicted a median 6.5 months pre-onset. The authors' 13 V-J model separated ophthalmopathy from stable hyperthyroidism.

Clinical symptoms, serum thyroxine and TRAb, thyroid ultrasound and orbital computed tomography were used for the diagnoses. Fresh peripheral blood, roughly 10 ml of it, supplied the PBMCs. The CDR3 has 14 residues. V was cut by 7 bases and J by 0 bases, with 13 bases left in between. CDR1 and CDR2 from the germline V gene are DFQATT and SNEGSKA (reference sequence). The J gene is TRBJ2-1, the V gene TRBV20-1; no clear D gene. Sequencing was done on a sample of blood. The sequence was collected from a woman aged 18-35 years with Graves' hyperthyroidism. The CDR3 sequence is CSVLHPISYNEQFF. The CDR3 DNA reads TGCAGTGTACTTCATCCCATCTCCTACAATGAGCAGTTCTTC.